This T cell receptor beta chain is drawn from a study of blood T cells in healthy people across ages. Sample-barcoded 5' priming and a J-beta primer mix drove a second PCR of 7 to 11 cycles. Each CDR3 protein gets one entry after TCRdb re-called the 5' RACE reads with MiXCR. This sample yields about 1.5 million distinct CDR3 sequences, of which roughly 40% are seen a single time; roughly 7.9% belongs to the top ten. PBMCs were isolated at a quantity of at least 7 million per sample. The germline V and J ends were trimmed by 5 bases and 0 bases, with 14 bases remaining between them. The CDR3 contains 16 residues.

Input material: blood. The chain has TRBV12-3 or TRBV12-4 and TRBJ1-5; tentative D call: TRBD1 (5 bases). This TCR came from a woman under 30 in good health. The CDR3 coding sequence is TGTGCCAGCAGTCGAACGGGGGGGACTAGCAATCAGCCCCAGCATTTT. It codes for CASSRTGGTSNQPQHF.